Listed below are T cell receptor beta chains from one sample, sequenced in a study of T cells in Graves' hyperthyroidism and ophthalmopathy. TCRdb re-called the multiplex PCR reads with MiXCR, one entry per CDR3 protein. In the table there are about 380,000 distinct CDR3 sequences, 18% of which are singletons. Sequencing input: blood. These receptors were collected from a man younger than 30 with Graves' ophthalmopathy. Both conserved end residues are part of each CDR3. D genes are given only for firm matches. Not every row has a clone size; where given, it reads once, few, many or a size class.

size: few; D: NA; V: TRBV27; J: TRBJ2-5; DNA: TGTGCCAGCAGTTCCTCGCTGGGGGACTTTGTAGAGACCCAGTACTTC; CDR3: CASSSSLGDFVETQYF
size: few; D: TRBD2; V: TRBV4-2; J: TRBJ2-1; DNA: TGTGCCAGCAGCCAAGAGGCTACTAGCGGGGGGGGCAATGAGCAGTTCTTC; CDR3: CASSQEATSGGGNEQFF
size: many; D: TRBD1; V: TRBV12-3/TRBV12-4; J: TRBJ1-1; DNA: TGTGCCAGCAGTTTAGCACGGGCGACAGGGGCAAGGGACACTGAAGCTTTCTTT; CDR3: CASSLARATGARDTEAFF
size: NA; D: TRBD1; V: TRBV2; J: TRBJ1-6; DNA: TGTGCCAGCAGTGACGGGACAGGGGGCATTTCACCCCTCCACTTT; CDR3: CASSDGTGGISPLHF
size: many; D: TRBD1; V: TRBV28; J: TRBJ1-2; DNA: TGTGCCAGCAGTTTAGACAGGGGGCAAGGCTACACCTTC; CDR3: CASSLDRGQGYTF
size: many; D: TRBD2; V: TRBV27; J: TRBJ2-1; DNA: TGTGCCAGCAGTTTCCCTAGCGGGGACACCTACAATGAGCAGTTCTTC; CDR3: CASSFPSGDTYNEQFF
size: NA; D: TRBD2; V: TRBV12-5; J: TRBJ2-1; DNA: TGTGCTAGTGGTTTGCTCACGAAGGCTAGCGGGGACCTCCCGTTTAGTAATGAGCAGTTCTTC; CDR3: CASGLLTKASGDLPFSNEQFF
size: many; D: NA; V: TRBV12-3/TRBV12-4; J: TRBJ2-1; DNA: TGTGCCAGCACTCGCTCCGCTTCCTACAATGAGCAGTTCTTC; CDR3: CASTRSASYNEQFF
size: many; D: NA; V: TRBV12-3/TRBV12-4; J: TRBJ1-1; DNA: TGTGCCAGCAGTTTTTCCCCGGAGAAAGCTTTCTTT; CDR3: CASSFSPEKAFF
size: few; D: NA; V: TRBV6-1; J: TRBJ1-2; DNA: TGTGCCAGCAGCGTCACAGGGCCCTATGGCTACACCTTC; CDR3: CASSVTGPYGYTF
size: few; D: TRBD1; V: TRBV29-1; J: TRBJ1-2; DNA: TGCAGCGTTGAGAACAGGGTGGACAGGAACTATGGCTACACCTTC; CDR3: CSVENRVDRNYGYTF
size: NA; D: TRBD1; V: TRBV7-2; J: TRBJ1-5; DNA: TGTGCCAGCAGCTTAGTAAAGGGGGCACAGCCCCAGCATTTT; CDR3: CASSLVKGAQPQHF
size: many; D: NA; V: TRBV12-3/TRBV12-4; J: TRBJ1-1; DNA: TGTGCCAGCAAGGCCCCGACCGAGGGGACTGAAGCTTTCTTT; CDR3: CASKAPTEGTEAFF
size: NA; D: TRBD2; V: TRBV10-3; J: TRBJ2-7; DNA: TGTGCCATCAGTGGACTAGCGGGGGGGGAGAGGGAGCAGTACTTC; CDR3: CAISGLAGGEREQYF
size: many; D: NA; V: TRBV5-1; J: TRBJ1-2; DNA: TGCGCCAGCAGCTTGGACTTAGGGAACTATGGCTACACCTTC; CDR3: CASSLDLGNYGYTF
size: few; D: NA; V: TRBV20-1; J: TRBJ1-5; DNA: TGCAGTGCTAGAGATCAGGAGGGTGGTCAGCCCCAGCATTTT; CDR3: CSARDQEGGQPQHF
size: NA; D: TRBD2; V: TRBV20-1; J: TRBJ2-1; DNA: TGCAGTGCTAGAGATCTGGTAGCGGGAGGGCATGATGAGCAGTTCTTC; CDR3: CSARDLVAGGHDEQFF
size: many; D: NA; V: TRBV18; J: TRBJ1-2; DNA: TGTGCCAGCTCACCGTACAGAGAGGACTATGGCTACACCTTC; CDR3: CASSPYREDYGYTF
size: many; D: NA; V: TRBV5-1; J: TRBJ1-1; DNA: TGTGCCAGCAGCTTAGGGTCGAACACTGAAGCTTTCTTT; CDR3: CASSLGSNTEAFF
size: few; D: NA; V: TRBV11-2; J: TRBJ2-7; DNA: TGTGCCAGCAGCTTAGGTCTCATCCTCGAGCAGTACTTC; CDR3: CASSLGLILEQYF
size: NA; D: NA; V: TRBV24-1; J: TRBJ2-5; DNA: TGTGCCACCAGTGACCCTCAGGGGTTCACCCAGTACTTC; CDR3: CATSDPQGFTQYF
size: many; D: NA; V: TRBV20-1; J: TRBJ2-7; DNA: TGCAGTGCTCCCGACTTCGACAGCTCCTACGAGCAGTACTTC; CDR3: CSAPDFDSSYEQYF
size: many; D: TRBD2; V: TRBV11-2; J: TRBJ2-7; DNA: TGTGCCAGCAGCTCCATAGCGGGGGCCTCGTACGAGCAGTACTTC; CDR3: CASSSIAGASYEQYF
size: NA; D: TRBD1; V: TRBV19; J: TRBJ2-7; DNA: TGTGCCAGTAGAGTTGGGACAGGGGGCGCCTACGAGCAGTACTTC; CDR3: CASRVGTGGAYEQYF
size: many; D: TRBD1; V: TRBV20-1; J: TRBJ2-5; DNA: TGCAGTGCTAGGACGGGGACAGGATACGAGACCCAGTACTTC; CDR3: CSARTGTGYETQYF
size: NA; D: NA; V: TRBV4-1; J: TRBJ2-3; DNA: TGCGCCAGCAGCCAAGTGTCACTAGCTGGCACAGATACGCAGTATTTT; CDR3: CASSQVSLAGTDTQYF
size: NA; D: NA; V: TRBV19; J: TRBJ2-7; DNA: TGTGCCAGTAGTATAGGAGGGGGGTCCTACGAGCAGTACTTC; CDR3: CASSIGGGSYEQYF
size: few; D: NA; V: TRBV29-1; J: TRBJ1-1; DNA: TGCAGCGCGCTACGGGGGGGTGCGAACACTGAAGCTTTCTTT; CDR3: CSALRGGANTEAFF
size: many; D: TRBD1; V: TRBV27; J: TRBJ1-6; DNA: TGTGCCAGCAACCCACGGACAGGGGGCTTTAATTCACCCCTCCACTTT; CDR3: CASNPRTGGFNSPLHF
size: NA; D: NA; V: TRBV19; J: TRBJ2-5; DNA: TGTGCCAGTAGCTCAGGCAGAAGGGGCCAGTACTTC; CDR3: CASSSGRRGQYF
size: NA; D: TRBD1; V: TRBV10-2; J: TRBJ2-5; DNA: TGCGCCAGCTATGGACAGGGTAGAGAGACCCAGTACTTC; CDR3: CASYGQGRETQYF
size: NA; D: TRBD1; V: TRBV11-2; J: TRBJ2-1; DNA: TGTGCCAGCAGCCCCCTTTCCGGACAGGGGGAGCAGTTCTTC; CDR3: CASSPLSGQGEQFF
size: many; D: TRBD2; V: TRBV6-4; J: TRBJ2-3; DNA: TGTGCCAGCAGTACTAGCGGGGGGGCAGATACGCAGTATTTT; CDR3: CASSTSGGADTQYF
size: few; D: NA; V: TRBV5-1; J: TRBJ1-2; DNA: TGCGCCAGCAGCTTGGCCGAAGGTTTCGGCTACACCTTC; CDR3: CASSLAEGFGYTF
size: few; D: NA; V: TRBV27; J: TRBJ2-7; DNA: TGTGCCAGCAGTCCTACAGGGAAATACGAGCAGTACTTC; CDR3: CASSPTGKYEQYF
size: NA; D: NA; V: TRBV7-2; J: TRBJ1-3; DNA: TGTGCCAGCAGCGAGGGGGGAACCTCTGGAAACACCATATATTTT; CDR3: CASSEGGTSGNTIYF
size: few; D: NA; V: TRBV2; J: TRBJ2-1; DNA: TGTGCCAGCAGTGACAGGGGATACAATGAGCAGTTCTTC; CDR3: CASSDRGYNEQFF
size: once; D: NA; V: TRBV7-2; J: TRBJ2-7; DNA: TGTGCCTCCAGAGCGAGACAGAGCTACGAGCAGTACTTC; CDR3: CASRARQSYEQYF
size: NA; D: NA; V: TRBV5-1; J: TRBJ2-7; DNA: TGCGCCAGCAGCCAGCGAACCGTGACAGGTTCCTACGAGCAGTACTTC; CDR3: CASSQRTVTGSYEQYF
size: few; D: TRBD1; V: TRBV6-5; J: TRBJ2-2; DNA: TGTGCCAGCAGTTACTCGGGGTGGGACAGGGGGACCGGGGAGCTGTTTTTT; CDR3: CASSYSGWDRGTGELFF
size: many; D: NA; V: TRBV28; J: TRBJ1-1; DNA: TGTGCCAGCAGAAAAGGGGCCCCGAACACTGAAGCTTTCTTT; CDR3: CASRKGAPNTEAFF
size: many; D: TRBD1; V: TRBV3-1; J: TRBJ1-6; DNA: TGTGCCAGCAGCCGGCTACAGGGGGCTAGTTCACCCCTCCACTTT; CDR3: CASSRLQGASSPLHF
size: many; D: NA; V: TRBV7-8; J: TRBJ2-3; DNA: TGTGCCAGCAGCTTAGGGCTAGCGAGGGCAGATACGCAGTATTTT; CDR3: CASSLGLARADTQYF